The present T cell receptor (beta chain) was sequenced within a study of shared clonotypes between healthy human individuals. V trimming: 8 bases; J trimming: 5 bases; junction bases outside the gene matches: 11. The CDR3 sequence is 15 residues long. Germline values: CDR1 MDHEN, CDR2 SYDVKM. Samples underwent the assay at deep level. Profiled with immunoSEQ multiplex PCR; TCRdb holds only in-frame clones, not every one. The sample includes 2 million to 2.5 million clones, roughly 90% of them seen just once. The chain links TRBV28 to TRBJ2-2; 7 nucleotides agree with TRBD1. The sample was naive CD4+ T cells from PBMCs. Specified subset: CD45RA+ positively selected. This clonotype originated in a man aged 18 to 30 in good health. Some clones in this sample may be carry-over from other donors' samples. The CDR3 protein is CASQPGQRRTGELFF. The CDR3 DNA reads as TGTGCCAGCCAACCGGGACAGAGGCGAACCGGGGAGCTGTTTTTT.